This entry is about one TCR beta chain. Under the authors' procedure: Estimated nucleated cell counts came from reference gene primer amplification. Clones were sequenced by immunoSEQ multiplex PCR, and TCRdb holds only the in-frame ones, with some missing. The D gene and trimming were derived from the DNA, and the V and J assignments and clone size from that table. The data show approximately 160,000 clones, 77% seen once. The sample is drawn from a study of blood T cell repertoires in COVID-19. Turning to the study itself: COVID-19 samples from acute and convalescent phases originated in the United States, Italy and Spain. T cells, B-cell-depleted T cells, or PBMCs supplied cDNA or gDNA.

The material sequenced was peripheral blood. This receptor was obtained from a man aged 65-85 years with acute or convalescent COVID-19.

Here the CDR3 reads CASSDSGHRTDTQYF. Here the CDR3 DNA reads TGTGCCAGCAGTGATTCGGGACACCGCACAGATACGCAGTATTTT. The chain couples TRBV6-1 to TRBJ2-3; D might be TRBD1 (6 bases). Germline CDR1 MNHNS, CDR2 SASEGT. Trimming took 3 bases from V and 1 from J, leaving 11 bases between them. There are 15 residues in the CDR3.